Each of the 29 T cell receptor beta chains below was sequenced from the same sample in a study of cytomegalovirus exposure and HLA in healthy donors. The PCR had 60 Vbeta and 13 Jbeta primers. Only in-frame clones appear in the TCRdb table, and some are missing; sequencing was by immunoSEQ multiplex PCR. The repertoire holds roughly 180,000 clones, with approximately 80% as singletons. The material sequenced was PBMCs. These receptors came from a man in his thirties or forties in good health and CMV-seronegative.

J is TRBJ1-2 and V is TRBV11-1; the match to TRBD1 covers 7 bases. This CDR3 has 14 residues. CDR1 is SGHAT and CDR2 is FQDESV in the germline V gene (reference sequence). With 5 bases clipped from V and 4 bases from J, the junction kept 7 bases outside the gene matches. CDR3 sequence reads: CASSADRALYGYTF. CDR3 in DNA: TGTGCCAGCAGCGCAGACAGGGCCCTCTATGGCTACACCTTC.

The V and J genes are TRBV5-1 and TRBJ1-5; D is unclear. This CDR3 comprises 14 residues. Germline lookup yields CDR1 SGHRS and CDR2 YFSETQ. V lost 4 bases to trimming and J lost 0 bases, with 8 bases between them. DNA for the CDR3: TGCGCCAGCAGCCACGGGGATAGCAATCAGCCCCAGCATTTT. Residues: CASSHGDSNQPQHF.

The chain joins TRBV6-1 to TRBJ2-7; TRBD2 matches 7 bases. V trimming: 4 bases; J trimming: 2 bases; junction bases outside the gene matches: 2. This CDR3 spans 13 amino acids. The germline V gene encodes CDR1 MNHNS and CDR2 SASEGT. CDR3: CASSVSGPYEQYF. The CDR3 DNA reads as TGTGCCAGCAGTGTTAGCGGGCCCTACGAGCAGTACTTC.

The genes are TRBV5-1 and TRBJ2-3, with a possible D match to TRBD2 (6 bases). Germline assignment: CDR1 SGHRS and CDR2 YFSETQ. This CDR3 contains 15 residues. Trimming cost V 0 bases and J 4 bases, with 12 bases left between them. The CDR3 DNA follows: TGCGCCAGCAGCTTGGGGGGGGTACTCGCAGATACGCAGTATTTT. Encoded protein: CASSLGGVLADTQYF.

The rearrangement joins TRBV19 to TRBJ1-1; 8 bases agree with TRBD1. CDR3 length: 15 residues. Germline CDR1 and CDR2: LNHDA and SQIVND (reference sequence). V shed 1 base, J shed 7 bases, and the junction held 8 bases outside the gene matches. CDR3 protein: CASSIVGTGHREAFF. The CDR3 DNA reads as TGTGCCAGTAGTATAGTTGGGACAGGTCACCGTGAAGCTTTCTTT.

The genes are TRBV7-2 and TRBJ2-1; TRBD2 agrees at 9 bases. V trimming: 5 bases; J trimming: 8 bases; junction bases outside the gene matches: 10. The CDR3 has 15 residues. Germline V gene sequence: CDR1 SGHTA, CDR2 FQGNSA. As DNA, the CDR3 is TGTGCCAGCAGCCAACAGGGACTAGCATCGTATGAGCAGTTCTTC. This translates into CASSQQGLASYEQFF.

This clone was counted once. The chain carries TRBV19 and TRBJ2-3, with D uncertain. The CDR3 totals 11 residues. V gave up 6 bases and J gave up 11 bases, with 12 bases separating them. CDR1 and CDR2 from the germline V gene are LNHDA and SQIVND (reference sequence). CDR3 sequence: CASSTLDLQYF. Written as DNA, the CDR3 is TGTGCCAGTAGCACTCTTGACTTGCAGTATTTT.

The chain carries TRBV4-1 and TRBJ1-1, with D perhaps TRBD1 (5 bases). Germline V gives CDR1 MGHRA, CDR2 YSYEKL. CDR3 length: 15 residues. V gave up 0 bases and J gave up 6 bases, with 14 bases separating them. The CDR3 region is CASSQDQGDWAEAFF. DNA for the CDR3: TGCGCCAGCAGCCAAGATCAAGGGGATTGGGCTGAAGCTTTCTTT.

This sequence joins TRBV7-8 and TRBJ1-2; 7 nucleotides agree with TRBD1. CDR3 length: 16 residues. Trimming at V came to 1 base and at J to 4 bases, leaving 9 bases not matched to a gene. Germline CDR1 and CDR2: SGHVS and FQNEAQ. CDR3 coding DNA: TGTGCCAGCAGCTTAGATGGACAGGTCAGGAGCTATGGCTACACCTTC. It codes for CASSLDGQVRSYGYTF.

This chain joins TRBV30 and TRBJ1-1; D gene ambiguous. V was trimmed by 4 bases and J by 4 bases, leaving 10 bases between them. This CDR3 is built from 12 residues. The germline CDR1 and CDR2 sequences are GTSNPN and SVGIG (reference sequence). CDR3 nucleotide sequence: TGTGCCTGGACAGGTGCGGGCACTGAAGCTTTCTTT. Residues: CAWTGAGTEAFF.

This CDR3 is CASSDPSGVSQPQHF. The CDR3 coding sequence is TGCGCCAGCAGTGATCCCTCAGGGGTGTCTCAGCCCCAGCATTTT. V and J are TRBV10-2 and TRBJ1-5, with D possibly matching TRBD1 (6 bases). This CDR3 spans 15 amino acids. Trimming removed 3 bases at V and 6 bases at J, with 15 bases between. Germline CDR1 and CDR2: WSHSY and SAAADI.

V and J are TRBV15 and TRBJ1-5; D is uncertain. V was shortened by 5 bases and J by 7 bases, with 21 bases between the two germline ends. The germline V gene has CDR1 LNHNV and CDR2 YYDKDF (reference sequence). This CDR3 region has 16 residues. The DNA for the CDR3 is TGTGCCACCAGCCCCCCCATCGGGAGTTTAGGGCAGCCCCAGCATTTT. It translates to CATSPPIGSLGQPQHF.

The genes are TRBV25-1 and TRBJ2-5; 11 bases are shared with TRBD2. Germline CDR1 MGHDK, CDR2 SYGVNS. CDR3 length equals 16 residues. Trimming removed 0 bases from V and 5 bases from J; junction bases left unmatched: 5. This CDR3 is CASSEYRLAGRETQYF. CDR3 DNA sequence: TGTGCCAGCAGTGAATACCGACTAGCGGGACGGGAGACCCAGTACTTC. The entire variable domain, with the rest obtained from reference TRBV25-1 and TRBJ2-5, is as follows: EADIYQTPRYLVIGTGKKITLECSQTMGHDKMYWYQQDPGMELHLIHYSYGVNSTEKGDLSSESTVSRIRTEHFPLTLESARPSHTSQYLCASSEYRLAGRETQYFGPGTRLLVL.

This chain's CDR3 is CASIEAGGRYEQYF. CDR3 coding DNA: TGTGCCAGCATTGAGGCGGGAGGGCGTTACGAGCAGTACTTC. V usage is TRBV28 and J usage is TRBJ2-7; 9 positions agree with TRBD2. The CDR3 is 14 amino acids. From germline, CDR1 is MDHEN and CDR2 SYDVKM. J lost 4 bases, V lost 7 bases, and 8 bases had no gene match.

Only a few counts were recorded for this clone. The J gene is TRBJ2-7, the V gene TRBV18; 7 bases line up with TRBD2. This CDR3 is built from 16 residues. Germline lookup yields CDR1 KGHSH and CDR2 LQKENI. V dropped 3 bases and J dropped 2; count of bases not matched to a gene: 10. This CDR3 is CASSPREGLSTYEQYF. CDR3 nucleotide sequence: TGTGCCAGCTCACCCCGAGAGGGACTATCCACCTACGAGCAGTACTTC. Using reference TRBV18 and TRBJ2-7 for the parts outside the CDR3, the full variable domain is NAGVMQNPRHLVRRRGQEARLRCSPMKGHSHVYWYRQLPEEGLKFMVYLQKENIIDESGMPKERFSAEFPKEGPSILRIQQVVRGDSAAYFCASSPREGLSTYEQYFGPGTRLTVT.

J is TRBJ2-1 and V is TRBV29-1, with D unresolved. This CDR3 has 13 amino acids. V was trimmed by 7 bases and J by 2 bases, leaving 12 bases between them. In germline, CDR1 is SQVTM, CDR2 ANQGSEA. The CDR3 DNA reads TGCAGCGCCGACGGCACAGCCTACAATGAGCAGTTCTTC. Translated: CSADGTAYNEQFF.

The chain joins TRBV4-3 to TRBJ2-7; the match to TRBD1 covers 10 bases. Unmatched junction bases numbered 9, after V lost 3 bases and J lost 7 bases. The CDR3 has 15 residues. Germline V lookup: CDR1 LGHNA, CDR2 YSLEER. This CDR3 is CASSQGTGVPGEQYF. The CDR3 DNA reads TGCGCCAGCAGCCAGGGGACAGGGGTCCCGGGAGAGCAGTACTTC.

The V call is TRBV5-1, the J call TRBJ2-3, with D tentatively TRBD2 (5 bases). V shed 3 bases and J shed 2 bases, with 10 bases lying between them. CDR1 and CDR2 (germline): SGHRS, YFSETQ. CDR3 length equals 14 residues. The CDR3 here is CASSSGLTTDTQYF. CDR3 nucleotides: TGCGCCAGCAGCTCCGGACTTACCACAGATACGCAGTATTTT.

The rearrangement uses TRBV4-1 and TRBJ2-5; a weak D match, TRBD2 (5 bases). Germline CDR1 and CDR2: MGHRA and YSYEKL. V was cut by 1 base and J by 5 bases, with 17 bases left in between. The CDR3 covers 16 residues. CDR3 coding DNA: TGCGCCAGCAGCCAAGGGGAGATTGCGTTTTCGGAGACCCAGTACTTC. It yields the protein CASSQGEIAFSETQYF.

The J gene is TRBJ1-2, the V gene TRBV30; D remains unclear. Germline V lookup: CDR1 GTSNPN, CDR2 SVGIG (reference sequence). Between the trimmed V and J ends, which lost 4 bases and 4 bases, there was a span of 13 bases. The CDR3 runs 13 residues. This chain's CDR3 is CAWISSRSYGYTF. Here the CDR3 DNA reads TGTGCCTGGATCTCGTCACGGAGCTATGGCTACACCTTC.

This clone showed up just a few times. V is TRBV7-9 and J is TRBJ1-1; unclear D gene. Germline CDR1 SEHNR, CDR2 FQNEAQ (reference sequence). Between the trimmed V and J ends, which lost 5 bases and 11 bases, there was a span of 15 bases. The CDR3 spans 12 residues. CDR3 residues: CASSQVVETAFF. CDR3 DNA sequence: TGTGCCAGCAGCCAGGTGGTCGAAACTGCTTTCTTT.

The chain has TRBV11-2 and TRBJ2-1, with 11 bases aligning to TRBD2. CDR1 SGHAT and CDR2 FQNNGV come from the germline V gene. The V and J ends lost 0 bases and 3 bases, in that order; junction bases with no gene match: 7. The CDR3 covers 18 residues. This CDR3 is CASSLDRTSGPRYNEQFF. Here the CDR3 DNA reads TGTGCCAGCAGCTTAGATCGGACTAGCGGGCCTCGCTACAATGAGCAGTTCTTC.

The V gene is TRBV7-8, the J gene TRBJ1-5, with 9 nucleotides matching TRBD1. The germline CDR1 and CDR2 sequences are SGHVS and FQNEAQ. V was clipped by 3 bases and J by 0 bases; unmatched bases: 6. This CDR3 has 17 amino acids. The CDR3, as DNA: TGTGCCAGCAGCTTTCCCGGGACAGGGAATAGCAATCAGCCCCAGCATTTT. Encoded protein: CASSFPGTGNSNQPQHF.

The rearrangement uses TRBV4-1 and TRBJ1-6, with D hard to call. The CDR3 covers 18 residues. V was pared by 4 bases and J by 2 bases, with 18 bases between. The germline V gene has CDR1 MGHRA and CDR2 YSYEKL. The CDR3 reads CASSPHGGVPPYNSPLHF. CDR3 DNA: TGCGCCAGCAGCCCCCACGGCGGGGTCCCCCCCTATAATTCACCCCTCCACTTT.

Here the CDR3 reads CASSVSFKNYEQYF. The CDR3 DNA is TGTGCCAGCAGTGTTAGTTTCAAAAACTACGAGCAGTACTTC. The genes are TRBV27 and TRBJ2-7, with D unresolved. The CDR3 covers 14 residues. The germline V gene has CDR1 MNHEY and CDR2 SMNVEV (reference sequence). Trimming stripped 5 bases from V and 3 bases from J, with 14 bases between.

The genes are TRBV6-1 and TRBJ1-3, with D possibly being TRBD1 (6 bases). Trimming left V 1 base short and J 0 bases short, with 22 bases between. Germline V gene data show CDR1 as MNHNS and CDR2 as SASEGT. This CDR3 has 20 amino acids. The CDR3 DNA reads as TGTGCCAGCAGTGAAGTTTTCGGGACAAACTCCCGGTTCTCTGGAAACACCATATATTTT. Translation gives CASSEVFGTNSRFSGNTIYF.

This clone came up once. This chain links TRBV11-2 with TRBJ2-1; the match to TRBD1 covers 7 bases. The V segment lost 0 bases and the J segment 5 bases; nucleotides outside the gene matches: 7. The CDR3 is made up of 16 amino acids. Looked up from germline, CDR1 is SGHAT and CDR2 is FQNNGV. For the CDR3, the DNA is TGTGCCAGCAGCTTAGACTTGACAGGGACCCACAATGAGCAGTTCTTC. The encoded protein is CASSLDLTGTHNEQFF.

CDR3 sequence (DNA): TGTGCCAGCTCACGTCCGGGACAGGGTAACTATGAGCAGTTCTTC. Its protein is CASSRPGQGNYEQFF. The genes are TRBV18 and TRBJ2-1; the match to TRBD1 covers 9 bases. The CDR3 is 15 amino acids. The germline CDR1 and CDR2 sequences are KGHSH and LQKENI. V gave up 4 bases and J gave up 8 bases; unmatched junction bases: 9.

The V call is TRBV6-5, the J call TRBJ2-7; 9 nucleotides align to TRBD1. V lost 6 bases to trimming and J lost 3 bases; unmatched junction nucleotides: 3. The CDR3 has 13 residues. Per germline, CDR1 MNHEY and CDR2 SVGAGI. CDR3 DNA: TGTGCCAGCAGCTCGACAGGGGGCTACGAGCAGTACTTC. Protein product: CASSSTGGYEQYF.